These 32 T cell receptor beta chains came from one sample sequenced in a study of T cell responses to AZD1222 COVID-19 vaccine. Sequencing was performed with immunoSEQ multiplex PCR; in TCRdb, only in-frame clones are kept and a portion is missing. The data show 150,000 or so clones, around 94% seen once. Here the sequenced sample was peripheral blood, taken on day 0 of AZD1222 vaccination. These receptors were taken from an adult in good health.

The chain has TRBV2 and TRBJ2-3, with 10 bases identical to TRBD2. With 5 bases clipped from V and 2 bases from J, the junction kept 7 bases outside the gene matches. Germline-derived CDR1 and CDR2 are SNHLY and FYNNEI. This CDR3 region has 16 residues. The DNA for the CDR3 is TGTGCCAGCAGTTTCGGTAGCGGGAGGAACACAGATACGCAGTATTTT. Encoded protein: CASSFGSGRNTDTQYF.

This clone has just one count. This sequence joins TRBV10-1 and TRBJ2-1, with D perhaps TRBD2 (6 bases). V lost 6 bases and J 4 bases, leaving 13 bases between the germline ends. Germline loops: CDR1 WNHNN, CDR2 SYGVQD (reference sequence). This CDR3 is 14 amino acids long. The CDR3 DNA reads as TGCGCCAGCAGCCGGGACTGGCAGTACAATGAGCAGTTCTTC. Its protein is CASSRDWQYNEQFF.

The chain links TRBV9 to TRBJ2-7; 8 bases are shared with TRBD2. Trimming cost V 0 bases and J 3 bases; bases outside gene matches: 5. The CDR3 runs to 15 residues. Germline V lookup: CDR1 SGDLS, CDR2 YYNGEE. CDR3 sequence: CASSVELAEIYEQYF. The CDR3 region has the DNA TGTGCCAGCAGCGTAGAACTAGCGGAAATCTACGAGCAGTACTTC. The full variable domain, rest sourced from reference TRBV9 and TRBJ2-7, is DSGVTQTPKHLITATGQRVTLRCSPRSGDLSVYWYQQSLDQGLQFLIQYYNGEERAKGNILERFSAQQFPDLHSELNLSSLELGDSALYFCASSVELAEIYEQYFGPGTRLTVT.

The rearrangement links TRBV27 to TRBJ1-2; D might be TRBD1 (6 bases). Trimming removed 6 bases from V and 6 bases from J, with 14 bases in between. The CDR3 spans 13 residues. Germline assignment: CDR1 MNHEY and CDR2 SMNVEV (reference sequence). The CDR3: CASSADRRDGYTF. In DNA, the CDR3 is TGTGCCAGCAGCGCTGACAGGCGCGATGGCTACACCTTC.

The rearrangement links TRBV28 to TRBJ2-4, with 9 bases identical to TRBD1. The CDR3 runs to 16 residues. Germline V gene sequence: CDR1 MDHEN, CDR2 SYDVKM. J lost 9 bases, V lost 3 bases, and 12 bases had no gene match. CDR3 sequence (DNA): TGTGCCAGCAGTTTCGGGGGACAGGGTAGGGGCACCATTCAGTACTTC. It codes for CASSFGGQGRGTIQYF.

The chain combines TRBV5-1 with TRBJ1-2; a weak D match, TRBD1 (6 bases). Germline values: CDR1 SGHRS, CDR2 YFSETQ. V lost 4 bases to trimming and J lost 1 base, with 20 bases between them. The CDR3 runs to 17 residues. DNA for the CDR3: TGCGCCAGCAGCGTGCCCCAGGGGAAAACTTTTAACTATGGCTACACCTTC. Its protein product is CASSVPQGKTFNYGYTF.

This chain joins TRBV14 and TRBJ2-7, with TRBD1 as a possible D gene (5 bases). Germline CDR1 is SGHDN and CDR2 is FVKESK. CDR3 length: 12 residues. V was cut by 4 bases and J by 2 bases, with 6 bases left in between. The CDR3 DNA follows: TGTGCCAGCAGCCGGACACCCTACGAGCAGTACTTC. Protein product: CASSRTPYEQYF.

The chain combines TRBV7-9 with TRBJ1-6; D call uncertain. The CDR3 spans 15 residues. V was shortened by 5 bases and J by 8 bases, with 16 bases between the two germline ends. The germline V gene encodes CDR1 SEHNR and CDR2 FQNEAQ (reference sequence). The CDR3 DNA is TGTGCCAGCAGCCCCTCGGGGAGGGCCTATTCACCCCTCCACTTT. Protein product: CASSPSGRAYSPLHF.

The chain is built from TRBV30 and TRBJ1-5, with 8 positions matching TRBD1. The germline CDR1 and CDR2 sequences are GTSNPN and SVGIG (reference sequence). The CDR3 runs to 14 residues. V dropped 3 bases and J dropped 7; count of bases not matched to a gene: 8. CDR3: CAWSGQGGRQPQHF. DNA of the CDR3: TGTGCCTGGAGCGGACAGGGAGGAAGGCAGCCCCAGCATTTT.

The chain is built from TRBV5-1 and TRBJ2-7; the D gene could be TRBD1 or TRBD2 (5 bases each). CDR1 is SGHRS and CDR2 is YFSETQ in the germline V gene. This CDR3 contains 15 residues. With 0 bases removed from V and 3 bases from J, the gap between germline ends came to 13 bases. CDR3 DNA sequence: TGCGCCAGCAGCTTGGAGAGAGGGGTAGACTACGAGCAGTACTTC. It is translated as CASSLERGVDYEQYF.

The rearrangement links TRBV7-2 to TRBJ1-4, with no clear D. Germline V gives CDR1 SGHTA, CDR2 FQGNSA. CDR3 length: 15 amino acids. V lost 5 bases and J lost 0, with 10 bases in between. CDR3 sequence (DNA): TGTGCCAGCAGCCCCTATTCTGCAACTAATGAAAAACTGTTTTTT. It translates to CASSPYSATNEKLFF.

The V gene is TRBV5-4, the J gene TRBJ2-1, with TRBD2 matching 10 bases. J gave up 1 base and V 2 bases, and 3 bases lay outside the gene matches. The CDR3 contains 16 residues. CDR1 is SGHNT and CDR2 is YYREEE in the germline V gene (reference sequence). The CDR3 nucleotides read TGTGCCAGCAGCTTAGGACTAGCGGAATCCTACAATGAGCAGTTCTTC. This codes for CASSLGLAESYNEQFF. Filled out from reference TRBV5-4 and TRBJ2-1, the complete variable domain reads ETGVTQSPTHLIKTRGQQVTLRCSSQSGHNTVSWYQQALGQGPQFIFQYYREEENGRGNFPPRFSGLQFPNYSSELNVNALELDDSALYLCASSLGLAESYNEQFFGPGTRLTVL.

The gene calls are TRBV27 and TRBJ2-2, with 11 bases identical to TRBD2. CDR1 and CDR2 from the germline V gene are MNHEY and SMNVEV (reference sequence). J was trimmed by 7 bases and V by 5 bases; bases with no gene match: 9. This CDR3 spans 16 amino acids. The CDR3 nucleotides read TGTGCCAGCAGTCTAACTAGCGGGAGTACAGACGGGGAGCTGTTTTTT. This translates into CASSLTSGSTDGELFF.

The J gene is TRBJ2-1, the V gene TRBV28, with 9 bases matching TRBD2. CDR1 and CDR2 from the germline V gene are MDHEN and SYDVKM. With V trimmed by 6 bases and J by 4 bases, 22 bases remained unmatched. The CDR3 is 20 amino acids. The CDR3 reads CASSHRKGSGGGRVYNEQFF. The DNA of the CDR3 is TGTGCCAGCAGCCACCGAAAGGGTAGTGGTGGCGGGAGGGTATACAATGAGCAGTTCTTC. Supplemented by reference TRBV28 and TRBJ2-1, the full variable domain reads DVKVTQSSRYLVKRTGEKVFLECVQDMDHENMFWYRQDPGLGLRLIYFSYDVKMKEKGDIPEGYSVSREKKERFSLILESASTNQTSMYLCASSHRKGSGGGRVYNEQFFGPGTRLTVL.

The sample holds one count of this clone. The V gene is TRBV19, the J gene TRBJ2-3, with 9 bases aligning to TRBD2. The CDR3 loop spans 15 amino acids. CDR1 and CDR2 (germline): LNHDA, SQIVND (reference sequence). The ends lost 5 bases at V and 2 bases at J; junction bases unmatched: 5. The CDR3 protein is CASSGSGSPTDTQYF. For the CDR3, the DNA is TGTGCCAGTAGTGGTAGCGGGAGTCCCACAGATACGCAGTATTTT.

V is TRBV7-9 and J is TRBJ1-1; TRBD1 matches at 8 bases. The CDR3 totals 15 residues. Germline CDR1 SEHNR, CDR2 FQNEAQ (reference sequence). Trimming at V came to 5 bases and at J to 0 bases, leaving 5 bases not matched to a gene. This CDR3 is CASSPRDRLNTEAFF. The CDR3 DNA reads TGTGCCAGCAGCCCGCGGGACAGGCTGAACACTGAAGCTTTCTTT.

The chain couples TRBV27 to TRBJ2-1; possible D gene TRBD2, 5 bases. The V end was cut by 2 bases, the J end by 0 bases, with 17 bases between. Germline loops: CDR1 MNHEY, CDR2 SMNVEV (reference sequence). The CDR3 spans 18 residues. The CDR3 reads CASSLGGSGPSSYNEQFF. The CDR3 DNA follows: TGTGCCAGCAGTTTAGGTGGAAGCGGACCGAGCTCCTACAATGAGCAGTTCTTC.

V and J are TRBV7-9 and TRBJ2-7; 14 nucleotides align to TRBD2. The V and J ends lost 5 bases and 9 bases, in that order; junction bases with no gene match: 6. The germline CDR1 and CDR2 sequences are SEHNR and FQNEAQ (reference sequence). The CDR3 totals 14 residues. CDR3 in DNA: TGTGCCAGCAGCCGGACTAGCGGGAGGTTAGGGCAGTACTTC. Translation: CASSRTSGRLGQYF.

The rearrangement links TRBV30 to TRBJ1-2; no firm D call. The CDR3 loop spans 11 amino acids. V lost 4 bases, J lost 3 bases, and 6 bases lay in between. In germline, CDR1 is GTSNPN, CDR2 SVGIG (reference sequence). CDR3 DNA sequence: TGTGCCTGGAACGGATACTATGGCTACACCTTC. This gives the protein CAWNGYYGYTF.

The J gene is TRBJ2-5, the V gene TRBV5-1, with TRBD1 identical over 8 bases. Trimming took 0 bases from V and 5 from J; bases not matched to a gene: 6. The CDR3 is made up of 15 amino acids. CDR1 and CDR2 (germline): SGHRS, YFSETQ. This CDR3 reads CASSLAGTGDETQYF. In DNA, the CDR3 is TGCGCCAGCAGCTTGGCGGGGACAGGTGACGAGACCCAGTACTTC.

This chain joins TRBV6-6 and TRBJ1-1; 7 nucleotides agree with TRBD1. CDR3 length: 13 amino acids. CDR1 and CDR2 from the germline V gene are MNHNY and SVGAGI (reference sequence). V shed 6 bases and J 6 bases; nucleotides not matched to a gene: 7. DNA of the CDR3: TGTGCCAGCAGGACACAGGGGTTCGCTGAAGCTTTCTTT. Its translation: CASRTQGFAEAFF.

The CDR3 loop reads CASSPRVNTEAFF. For the CDR3, the DNA is TGTGCCAGCAGCCCCAGGGTGAACACTGAAGCTTTCTTT. The chain uses TRBV3-1 (or the pseudogene TRBV3-2) and TRBJ1-1; D is possibly TRBD1 (5 bases). The CDR3 has 13 amino acids. CDR1 and CDR2 from the germline V gene are LGHDT and YNNKEL (reference sequence). V shed 4 bases and J shed 0 bases, with 6 bases lying between them.

The V and J genes are TRBV27 and TRBJ2-7; TRBD1 agrees at 7 bases. Germline trimming cut 4 bases from V and 4 bases from J; bases unmatched to any gene: 4. This CDR3 has 13 residues. Germline V CDR1 and CDR2: MNHEY, SMNVEV (reference sequence). This chain's CDR3 is CASSSTGVYEQYF. The CDR3, as DNA: TGTGCCAGCAGTTCAACAGGGGTTTACGAGCAGTACTTC.

The J gene is TRBJ1-5, the V gene TRBV12-3 or TRBV12-4; D is possibly TRBD1 (5 bases). The CDR3 length is 12 residues. V was clipped by 7 bases and J by 7 bases, with 11 bases between them. For the CDR3, the DNA is TGTGCCAGCACCATAGGGGTACAGCCCCAGCATTTT. Its protein is CASTIGVQPQHF.

The chain uses TRBV29-1 and TRBJ1-1; no definite D call. Trimming stripped 3 bases from V and 1 base from J, with 12 bases between. The CDR3 totals 14 residues. Germline assignment: CDR1 SQVTM and CDR2 ANQGSEA. Here the CDR3 DNA reads TGCAGCGTTGAGGGGTTGAGAGGGAACACTGAAGCTTTCTTT. Translated: CSVEGLRGNTEAFF.

This chain joins TRBV28 and TRBJ2-7; a weak D match, TRBD2 (6 bases). CDR3 length equals 14 residues. Germline-derived CDR1 and CDR2 are MDHEN and SYDVKM. Trimming left V 5 bases short and J 3 bases short, with 14 bases between. Here the CDR3 reads CASSPPGTLYEQYF. Here the CDR3 DNA reads TGTGCCAGCAGTCCCCCCGGGACTCTCTACGAGCAGTACTTC.

The genes are TRBV5-5 and TRBJ1-5, with 10 bases that match TRBD1. Germline-derived CDR1 and CDR2 are SGHKS and YYEKEE (reference sequence). The CDR3 is made up of 15 amino acids. V gave up 0 bases and J gave up 6 bases; unmatched junction bases: 3. This chain's CDR3 is CASSLGDRGFQPQHF. The CDR3 nucleotides are TGTGCCAGCAGCTTGGGGGACAGGGGATTTCAGCCCCAGCATTTT.

This clone was seen more than once but under ten times. The chain employs TRBV2 and TRBJ2-6; possibly TRBD2 for D (5 bases). This CDR3 is 13 amino acids long. V lost 3 bases and J lost 12, with 12 bases in between. Germline CDR1 reads SNHLY; CDR2 reads FYNNEI. CDR3 sequence reads: CASSDRTYPVLTF. DNA of the CDR3: TGTGCCAGCAGTGACCGGACTTACCCCGTCCTGACTTTC.

This clone was counted once. The chain joins TRBV10-3 to TRBJ1-2; unclear D gene. CDR1 ENHRY and CDR2 SYGVKD come from the germline V gene. V dropped 7 bases and J dropped 7 bases, with 10 bases sitting between them. The CDR3 loop spans 11 amino acids. The CDR3 sequence is CAITRVGGYTF. The CDR3 DNA reads as TGTGCCATCACCCGGGTGGGTGGCTACACCTTC.

The chain recombines TRBV7-9 with TRBJ1-1; 7 bases line up with TRBD1. Germline CDR1 SEHNR, CDR2 FQNEAQ (reference sequence). The CDR3 length is 14 residues. V gave up 5 bases and J gave up 4 bases; unmatched junction bases: 7. In DNA form, the CDR3 reads TGTGCCAGCAGCGTGGGACAGTTACTCACTGAAGCTTTCTTT. Encoded protein: CASSVGQLLTEAFF.

The rearrangement joins TRBV27 to TRBJ2-5; no clear D. Trimming left V 5 bases short and J 0 bases short, with 4 bases between. Germline CDR1 MNHEY, CDR2 SMNVEV (reference sequence). The CDR3 has 12 amino acids. The CDR3 here is CASSPDQETQYF. Written as DNA, the CDR3 is TGTGCCAGCAGTCCCGACCAAGAGACCCAGTACTTC.

This clone has only one observation. V is TRBV15 and J is TRBJ1-4; 7 bases fit TRBD1. V gave up 0 bases and J gave up 5 bases; unmatched junction bases: 6. The CDR3 runs 16 residues. Looked up from germline, CDR1 is LNHNV and CDR2 is YYDKDF (reference sequence). The CDR3 sequence: CATSRESGQHNEKLFF. The CDR3 DNA reads TGTGCCACCAGCAGAGAATCGGGACAGCACAATGAAAAACTGTTTTTT.